This entry lists 29 T cell receptor beta chains sequenced from one sample in a study of shared clonotypes between healthy human individuals. This table comes from immunoSEQ multiplex PCR, and its TCRdb copy is limited to in-frame clones, with some not included. The repertoire holds over a million clones, approximately 80% seen once, with roughly 0.57% in the top ten. The sample consisted of memory CD4+ T cells from PBMCs. Subset specified: CD45RA-negative fraction. All receptors derive from a man aged 18 to 30 in good health. Some clones in this sample may be carry-over from other donors' samples.

The V call is TRBV10-3, the J call TRBJ1-3; D is ambiguous. Germline V gene data show CDR1 as ENHRY and CDR2 as SYGVKD. The CDR3 runs 14 residues. Trimming removed 4 bases from V and 0 bases from J, with 7 bases in between. The CDR3 DNA follows: TGTGCCATCAGTGTGAGTGGCTCTGGAAACACCATATATTTT. Translating it yields CAISVSGSGNTIYF.

The rearrangement uses TRBV18 and TRBJ2-7; D tentatively reads TRBD1 or TRBD2 (7 bases each). The V end was cut by 2 bases, the J end by 0 bases, with 14 bases between. The length of the CDR3 is 16 residues. The germline CDR1 and CDR2 sequences are KGHSH and LQKENI. The CDR3 DNA sequence: TGTGCCAGCTCACCAGGGGGGGCAGGGGGCTCCTACGAGCAGTACTTC. Translation gives CASSPGGAGGSYEQYF.

The genes are TRBV2 and TRBJ2-1, with a tentative D call TRBD1 (6 bases). CDR3 size: 13 residues. The germline gives CDR1 SNHLY, CDR2 FYNNEI. Trimming shortened V by 6 bases and J by 4 bases, and 10 bases separated the two germline ends. The chain's CDR3 is CASSRGGYNEQFF. In nucleotides, the CDR3 is TGTGCCAGCAGCCGAGGGGGATACAATGAGCAGTTCTTC.

The V gene is TRBV6-1, the J gene TRBJ2-3, with 13 bases fitting TRBD2. Germline loops: CDR1 MNHNS, CDR2 SASEGT. The junction had 4 bases not matched to a gene; V was cut back by 6 bases and J by 4 bases. The CDR3 loop spans 15 amino acids. In DNA form, the CDR3 reads TGTGCCAGCAGCATACTAGCGGGAGGGCCAGATACGCAGTATTTT. Amino acid sequence: CASSILAGGPDTQYF.

The V call is TRBV29-1, the J call TRBJ2-1, with D uncertain. This CDR3 has 14 residues. Germline CDR1 is SQVTM and CDR2 is ANQGSEA. V was clipped by 6 bases and J by 0 bases, with 12 bases between them. The chain's CDR3 is CSVQSGYSYNEQFF. The DNA for the CDR3 is TGCAGCGTACAATCGGGTTACTCCTACAATGAGCAGTTCTTC.

This sequence joins TRBV5-1 and TRBJ2-2, with D maybe TRBD1 (6 bases). The ends were cut back, 1 base at V and 4 bases at J, with 11 bases in the middle. The CDR3 has 15 amino acids. CDR1 SGHRS and CDR2 YFSETQ come from the germline V gene. The CDR3 protein is CASSLPGAGTGELFF. The DNA of the CDR3 is TGCGCCAGCAGCTTGCCAGGGGCAGGCACCGGGGAGCTGTTTTTT.

CDR3 DNA: TGTGCCAGCAGCTTAGCCGCAACGACAGGGGCAATGGGGCAGTTCTTC. Residues: CASSLAATTGAMGQFF. The chain carries TRBV7-8 and TRBJ2-1; 8 nucleotides align to TRBD1. Germline loops: CDR1 SGHVS, CDR2 FQNEAQ. CDR3 length equals 16 residues. Trimming at V came to 0 bases and at J to 12 bases, leaving 13 bases not matched to a gene.

The V and J genes are TRBV29-1 and TRBJ2-1; 8 positions match TRBD2. Per germline, CDR1 SQVTM and CDR2 ANQGSEA. V shed 4 bases, J shed 0 bases, and the junction held 14 bases outside the gene matches. This CDR3 is built from 18 residues. The CDR3 DNA follows: TGCAGCGTTGTCGAAGGTAGCGGGGCCCCAAGCTCCTACAATGAGCAGTTCTTC. Residues: CSVVEGSGAPSSYNEQFF.

The V gene is TRBV18, the J gene TRBJ2-1; 9 positions agree with TRBD1. This CDR3 region has 15 residues. V shed 3 bases and J 5 bases; nucleotides not matched to a gene: 5. Per germline, CDR1 KGHSH and CDR2 LQKENI. CDR3 region: CASSPLGTGNNEQFF. For the CDR3, the DNA is TGTGCCAGCTCACCGCTAGGGACAGGGAACAATGAGCAGTTCTTC.

This clone appeared once. CDR3 coding DNA: TGTGCCAGCAGTTTGGTGGGACTAGTGTACGAGCAGTACTTC. Its translation is CASSLVGLVYEQYF. The V call is TRBV28, the J call TRBJ2-7; 8 bases are shared with TRBD2. CDR1 MDHEN and CDR2 SYDVKM come from the germline V gene. The CDR3 length is 14 residues. V was pared by 3 bases and J by 4 bases, with 5 bases of the junction left unmatched.

This clone showed up just once. V gene TRBV28 combines with J gene TRBJ2-5; D is unresolved. Germline V CDR1 and CDR2: MDHEN, SYDVKM. Trimming shortened V by 6 bases and J by 2 bases, and 10 bases separated the two germline ends. This CDR3 spans 13 amino acids. CDR3 DNA: TGTGCCAGCAGAGGAACGGGTCAAGAGACCCAGTACTTC. Protein product: CASRGTGQETQYF. Full variable domain (outside the CDR3, taken from reference TRBV28 and TRBJ2-5): DVKVTQSSRYLVKRTGEKVFLECVQDMDHENMFWYRQDPGLGLRLIYFSYDVKMKEKGDIPEGYSVSREKKERFSLILESASTNQTSMYLCASRGTGQETQYFGPGTRLLVL.

This chain connects TRBV19 to TRBJ1-1; D not resolved. The CDR3 consists of 13 residues. Per germline, CDR1 LNHDA and CDR2 SQIVND (reference sequence). Trimming took off 3 bases at V and 6 bases at J, with 11 bases between the two ends. CDR3 in amino acids: CASSMTPSAEAFF. CDR3 in DNA: TGTGCCAGTAGTATGACACCATCCGCTGAAGCTTTCTTT.

This clone was observed once. The genes are TRBV7-8 and TRBJ2-5; 8 bases are a match to TRBD2. This CDR3 comprises 15 residues. Trimming at V came to 3 bases and at J to 7 bases, leaving 10 bases not matched to a gene. Per germline, CDR1 SGHVS and CDR2 FQNEAQ. Here the CDR3 DNA reads TGTGCCAGCAGCTTTGCGTTTAGCGGGGCGGGGACCCAGTACTTC. Translation gives CASSFAFSGAGTQYF.

The chain employs TRBV21-1 and TRBJ2-7. TRBV21-1 is an annotated pseudogene. The CDR3 loop spans 11 amino acids. CDR3 bases: TGTGCCAGCTTCCGAAGGTACGAGCAGTACTTC. Protein: CASFRRYEQYF.

The chain uses TRBV30 and TRBJ1-2, with D uncertain. Trimming took 0 bases from V and 3 from J, leaving 23 bases between them. The CDR3 contains 18 residues. Germline lookup yields CDR1 GTSNPN and CDR2 SVGIG (reference sequence). CDR3 sequence reads: CAWSVGRGAARADYGYTF. The DNA of the CDR3 is TGTGCCTGGAGTGTAGGTAGAGGTGCGGCGCGAGCGGACTATGGCTACACCTTC.

V is TRBV5-1 and J is TRBJ2-7; no firm D call. This CDR3 region has 14 residues. The ends were cut back, 0 bases at V and 5 bases at J, with 12 bases in the middle. From germline, CDR1 is SGHRS and CDR2 YFSETQ. The CDR3 here is CASSLVPEPHEQYF. CDR3 in DNA: TGCGCCAGCAGCTTGGTGCCCGAACCCCACGAGCAGTACTTC.

The chain combines TRBV7-8 with TRBJ2-2; D remains unclear. The V gene's germline CDR1 is SGHVS and CDR2 FQNEAQ. The CDR3 covers 14 residues. Trimming left V 4 bases short and J 2 bases short, with 8 bases between. The CDR3 coding sequence is TGTGCCAGCAGCTCCGGCCGAAACACCGGGGAGCTGTTTTTT. Protein: CASSSGRNTGELFF.

On this clone itself: At the DNA level, this CDR3 is encoded by other sequences in the same sample as well. This chain connects TRBV20-1 to TRBJ2-1, with D tentatively TRBD2 (5 bases). V was trimmed by 6 bases and J by 6 bases, leaving 9 bases between them. The CDR3 is 11 amino acids. Germline loops: CDR1 DFQATT, CDR2 SNEGSKA (reference sequence). CDR3 loop: CSAAGRNEQFF. The CDR3 nucleotides read TGCAGTGCGGCGGGCCGCAATGAGCAGTTCTTC.

This clone came up once. The sample contains more than one DNA sequence encoding this CDR3. This sequence joins TRBV5-1 and TRBJ2-7; TRBD2 agrees at 7 bases. Germline lookup yields CDR1 SGHRS and CDR2 YFSETQ. V dropped 0 bases and J dropped 4; count of bases not matched to a gene: 10. This CDR3 comprises 16 residues. The DNA for the CDR3 is TGCGCCAGCAGCTTGGCGGCGGGAGCGGCTTCTTACGAGCAGTACTTC. It translates to CASSLAAGAASYEQYF.

A remark on this clone: Distinct nucleotide sequences in the sample also encode this CDR3. The chain uses TRBV11-3 and TRBJ1-1; D remains unclear. V was trimmed by 3 bases and J by 1 base, leaving 9 bases between them. The CDR3 has 14 amino acids. Germline V gene data show CDR1 as SGHNT and CDR2 as YENEEA. The DNA of the CDR3 is TGTGCCAGCAGCTTGGAGGGCTCGAACACTGAAGCTTTCTTT. Residues: CASSLEGSNTEAFF. The variable domain in full, with the rest retrieved from reference TRBV11-3 and TRBJ1-1, is EAGVVQSPRYKIIEKKQPVAFWCNPISGHNTLYWYLQNLGQGPELLIRYENEEAVDDSQLPKDRFSAERLKGVDSTLKIQPAELGDSAVYLCASSLEGSNTEAFFGQGTRLTVV.

A word on this clone: A much bigger clone sits one base away, suggesting this may be a read error. The rearrangement links TRBV7-6 to TRBJ2-6; no clear D. The CDR3 covers 15 residues. CDR1 SGHVS and CDR2 FNYEAQ come from the germline V gene. The V and J ends lost 1 base and 0 bases respectively, with 4 bases between them. CDR3 in DNA: TGTGCCAGCAGCTTAGGGCGCTCTGGGGCCAACGTCCTGACTTTC. Its translation: CASSLGRSGANVLTF. The whole variable domain, remainder taken from reference TRBV7-6 and TRBJ2-6, is GAGVSQSPRYKVTKRGQDVALRCDPISGHVSLYWYRQALGQGPEFLTYFNYEAQQDKSGLPNDRFSAERPEGSISTLTIQRTEQRDSAMYRCASSLGRSGANVLTFGAGSRLTVL.

On this clone: A read error may explain this, as a much larger clone is one base away. The chain carries TRBV7-3 and TRBJ2-5; D gene ambiguous. The CDR3 sequence is 12 residues long. Germline V lookup: CDR1 SGHTA, CDR2 FQGTGA. Trimming removed 2 bases at V and 0 bases at J, with 1 base between. CDR3: CASSLDQETQYF. Here the CDR3 DNA reads TGTGCCAGCAGCTTAGACCAAGAGACCCAGTACTTC. Together with reference TRBV7-3 and TRBJ2-5, the CDR3 gives the full variable domain: GAGVSQTPSNKVTEKGKYVELRCDPISGHTALYWYRQSLGQGPEFLIYFQGTGAADDSGLPNDRFFAVRPEGSVSTLKIQRTERGDSAVYLCASSLDQETQYFGPGTRLLVL.

This clone was detected only a few times. This sequence joins TRBV28 and TRBJ1-5; 9 bases agree with TRBD1. J was trimmed by 6 bases and V by 10 bases; bases with no gene match: 13. In germline, CDR1 is MDHEN, CDR2 SYDVKM. The CDR3 sequence is 15 residues long. In DNA, the CDR3 is TGTGCCATACAGGGACAGGGCTCGTGGGCTCAGCCCCAGCATTTT. It is translated as CAIQGQGSWAQPQHF.

The chain combines TRBV19 with TRBJ2-3, with a tentative D call TRBD1 (5 bases). Germline V gives CDR1 LNHDA, CDR2 SQIVND (reference sequence). The CDR3 is 14 residues long. Trimming cost V 5 bases and J 1 base, with 10 bases left between them. The CDR3 protein is CASSAGWGTDTQYF. DNA of the CDR3: TGTGCCAGTAGTGCAGGGTGGGGCACAGATACGCAGTATTTT.

This clone occurred many times. The gene calls are TRBV7-2 and TRBJ2-1; D assignment may be TRBD1 or TRBD2 (5 bases each). Per the germline V gene, CDR1 is SGHTA and CDR2 is FQGNSA. CDR3 size: 13 residues. V dropped 5 bases and J dropped 11 bases, with 16 bases sitting between them. DNA for the CDR3: TGTGCCAGCAGCCCAGTGGGGCCGGGACAGCAGTTCTTC. Translation: CASSPVGPGQQFF.

The chain joins TRBV28 to TRBJ1-5; TRBD1 matches 7 bases. After removal of 8 bases from V and 3 bases from J, the junction contained 10 bases not matched to a gene. CDR3 size: 15 residues. Looked up from germline, CDR1 is MDHEN and CDR2 is SYDVKM. This CDR3 is CASRPTGDNNQPQHF. CDR3 in DNA: TGTGCCAGCCGGCCTACAGGGGACAACAATCAGCCCCAGCATTTT. Full variable domain (missing parts from reference TRBV28 and TRBJ1-5): DVKVTQSSRYLVKRTGEKVFLECVQDMDHENMFWYRQDPGLGLRLIYFSYDVKMKEKGDIPEGYSVSREKKERFSLILESASTNQTSMYLCASRPTGDNNQPQHFGDGTRLSIL.

The chain uses TRBV7-2 and TRBJ1-1, with D possibly being TRBD1 (6 bases). Between the trimmed V and J ends, which lost 0 bases and 0 bases, there was a span of 11 bases. The germline V gene has CDR1 SGHTA and CDR2 FQGNSA. CDR3 length: 16 amino acids. The CDR3 coding sequence is TGTGCCAGCAGCTTAGCGGGACAAAAAATGAACACTGAAGCTTTCTTT. This translates into CASSLAGQKMNTEAFF.

This clone was counted only a few times. This chain connects TRBV7-3 to TRBJ2-1, with TRBD2 matching over 7 bases. The CDR3 is made up of 16 amino acids. CDR1 is SGHTA, CDR2 FQGTGA, per germline. The ends lost 6 bases at V and 6 bases at J; junction bases unmatched: 14. As DNA, the CDR3 is TGTGCCAGCAGATTAGATTCAGCCCGGGGGGTCAATGAGCAGTTCTTC. Translating gives CASRLDSARGVNEQFF.

This clone has a handful of counts. This chain joins TRBV7-2 and TRBJ2-7, with 8 bases identical to TRBD2. V lost 5 bases and J lost 3; bases outside the gene matches: 6. Germline V gene lookup returns CDR1 SGHTA and CDR2 FQGNSA. The CDR3 sequence is 14 residues long. Here the CDR3 reads CASSPQGTSYEQYF. CDR3 bases: TGTGCCAGCAGCCCCCAAGGGACTAGCTACGAGCAGTACTTC.